The rows below give T cell receptor beta chains drawn from one sample of a study of CD8 T cells in Susac syndrome. MiXCR was run by TCRdb on the immunoSEQ multiplex PCR reads, yielding one entry per CDR3 protein. The table records 200,000 to 250,000 distinct CDR3 sequences, less than 95% of them present only once. Sequencing was performed on CD4+ T cells from PBMCs. The receptors originated from a human donor with Susac syndrome. The conserved cysteine and the conserved F or W are not part of the CDR3 here. D genes are given only for firm matches. Part of the rows lack a size; the others show once, few, many or a class for expanded clones.

d_call: NA; j_call: TRBJ2-1; v_call: TRBV6-5; clone_size: NA; cdr3_aa: ASSRQPRDEQF
d_call: NA; j_call: TRBJ2-1; v_call: TRBV5-1; clone_size: NA; cdr3_aa: ASSALPWDTYNEQF
d_call: TRBD1; j_call: TRBJ1-5; v_call: TRBV20-1; clone_size: NA; cdr3_aa: SAGRPGRGNQPQH
d_call: TRBD1; j_call: TRBJ1-5; v_call: TRBV12-3/TRBV12-4; clone_size: NA; cdr3_aa: ASSLGQGLSNQPQH
d_call: NA; j_call: TRBJ2-6; v_call: TRBV23-1; clone_size: NA; cdr3_aa: ASSQSPGANVLT
d_call: NA; j_call: TRBJ2-7; v_call: TRBV5-6; clone_size: NA; cdr3_aa: ASSLMTDQSYEQY
d_call: NA; j_call: TRBJ1-4; v_call: TRBV9; clone_size: NA; cdr3_aa: ASSMGPVNEKLF
d_call: NA; j_call: TRBJ2-1; v_call: TRBV20-1; clone_size: NA; cdr3_aa: SAVFRGQHNEQF
d_call: NA; j_call: TRBJ2-5; v_call: TRBV11-2; clone_size: NA; cdr3_aa: ASSLGPGPQETQY
d_call: NA; j_call: TRBJ2-5; v_call: TRBV5-1; clone_size: NA; cdr3_aa: ASSLEGAVETQY
d_call: NA; j_call: TRBJ1-1; v_call: TRBV20-1; clone_size: NA; cdr3_aa: SAPGLLNTEAF
d_call: TRBD1; j_call: TRBJ1-2; v_call: TRBV28; clone_size: NA; cdr3_aa: ASSVTGDYGYT
d_call: NA; j_call: TRBJ1-4; v_call: TRBV9; clone_size: NA; cdr3_aa: ASSVGPGREKLF
d_call: TRBD2; j_call: TRBJ2-1; v_call: TRBV19; clone_size: NA; cdr3_aa: ASKPGLAGRDEQF
d_call: NA; j_call: TRBJ1-1; v_call: TRBV27; clone_size: NA; cdr3_aa: ASSQRANTEAF
d_call: NA; j_call: TRBJ2-3; v_call: TRBV3-1; clone_size: NA; cdr3_aa: ASSQASGTDTQY
d_call: TRBD1; j_call: TRBJ1-4; v_call: TRBV13; clone_size: NA; cdr3_aa: ASSRTAGQGKEKLF
d_call: NA; j_call: TRBJ1-2; v_call: TRBV4-1; clone_size: NA; cdr3_aa: ASSATGEWT
d_call: NA; j_call: TRBJ1-5; v_call: TRBV2; clone_size: NA; cdr3_aa: ASRATPGPTDQPQH
d_call: NA; j_call: TRBJ2-3; v_call: TRBV5-1; clone_size: NA; cdr3_aa: ASSVTRPSSIDTQY
d_call: NA; j_call: TRBJ1-5; v_call: TRBV20-1; clone_size: once; cdr3_aa: SASTGSVVQPQH
d_call: TRBD2; j_call: TRBJ2-7; v_call: TRBV2; clone_size: NA; cdr3_aa: ASKAGESYEQY
d_call: TRBD1; j_call: TRBJ2-2; v_call: TRBV28; clone_size: NA; cdr3_aa: ASSYDRGQVGELF